This T cell receptor beta chain stems from a study of cytomegalovirus exposure and HLA in healthy donors. Study-wide background: Earlier results showed 90 million to 120 million unique TCR beta sequences derived from roughly 180 million T cells. Out of about 410 genotyped donors, about 80% belonged to the Caucasian-associated ancestry cluster. Overall study results and limits: Earlier analysis yielded a pattern in which most TCR beta V segments were productive about 90% or about 30% of the time. Later analysis showed TCR association rates varying by HLA locus, highest for DRB1 and lowest for HLA-C.

In the case of this clone: Its matching antigen is unknown.

Use of 60 Vbeta and 13 Jbeta primers characterized the PCR. Clones were sequenced by immunoSEQ multiplex PCR, and TCRdb holds only the in-frame ones, with some missing. Here the sample spans about 140,000 clones, 70% to 85% being singletons. This CDR3 comprises 15 residues. V lost 2 bases to trimming and J lost 2 bases, with 13 bases between them. Germline V gene sequence: CDR1 MNHEY, CDR2 SMNVEV (reference sequence). Sequenced sample: PBMCs. The V gene is TRBV27, the J gene TRBJ2-7, with D hard to call. The TCR comes from a man aged 35 to 55 in good health and CMV-seropositive. CDR3 sequence: CASSLRRAIAYEQYF. CDR3 DNA sequence: TGTGCCAGCAGTTTAAGGAGAGCTATTGCCTACGAGCAGTACTTC.